Below are 25 T cell receptor beta chains sequenced from a single sample in a study of cytomegalovirus exposure and HLA in healthy donors. The PCR made use of 60 Vbeta and 13 Jbeta primers. The method was immunoSEQ multiplex PCR; TCRdb's version includes in-frame clones alone and lacks a portion of them. The profile covers more than 150,000 clones, with about 80% appearing a single time and about 0.63% taken by the ten largest. Material: PBMCs. The receptor set was obtained from a boy between 10 and 17 years old in good health and CMV-seronegative.

The chain couples TRBV27 to TRBJ2-3; 10 bases map to TRBD2. Trimming cost V 5 bases and J 4 bases; bases outside gene matches: 9. CDR3 size: 16 residues. Germline V gene data show CDR1 as MNHEY and CDR2 as SMNVEV (reference sequence). The CDR3 sequence: CASSPRTSGISDTQYF. The CDR3 coding sequence is TGTGCCAGCAGTCCTCGGACTAGCGGCATATCAGATACGCAGTATTTT.

This clone occurred a few times. This rearrangement joins TRBV10-3 to TRBJ1-1; D is perhaps TRBD1 (6 bases). V was shortened by 7 bases and J by 1 base, with 13 bases between the two germline ends. Germline CDR1 reads ENHRY; CDR2 reads SYGVKD. This CDR3 has 14 amino acids. CDR3 sequence (DNA): TGTGCCATCAATCCCACAGGGCCGAACACTGAAGCTTTCTTT. It encodes CAINPTGPNTEAFF.

The chain links TRBV19 to TRBJ1-4; D remains unclear. CDR3 length: 15 residues. Germline V gene data show CDR1 as LNHDA and CDR2 as SQIVND (reference sequence). V lost 3 bases, J lost 0 bases, and 8 bases lay in between. DNA of the CDR3: TGTGCCAGTAGTATCCGAACAGCAACTAATGAAAAACTGTTTTTT. Protein product: CASSIRTATNEKLFF. The full variable domain, its missing parts supplied by reference TRBV19 and TRBJ1-4, is DGGITQSPKYLFRKEGQNVTLSCEQNLNHDAMYWYRQDPGQGLRLIYYSQIVNDFQKGDIAEGYSVSREKKESFPLTVTSAQKNPTAFYLCASSIRTATNEKLFFGSGTQLSVL.

Comments on this clone: Distinct nucleotide sequences in the sample also encode this CDR3. This chain links TRBV9 with TRBJ1-2; the D gene is possibly TRBD1 (6 bases). Deletions cut 1 base from V and 10 bases from J, with 14 bases between. The CDR3 has 13 amino acids. The germline CDR1 and CDR2 sequences are SGDLS and YYNGEE. This chain's CDR3 is CASSVNLQGFYTF. The CDR3 nucleotides read TGTGCCAGCAGCGTAAACTTACAGGGATTCTACACCTTC.

This clone was seen a single time. This sequence joins TRBV9 and TRBJ2-7; 8 bases agree with TRBD1. The V gene's germline CDR1 is SGDLS and CDR2 YYNGEE. This CDR3 is built from 15 residues. V shed 1 base, J shed 5 bases, and the junction held 8 bases outside the gene matches. CDR3 loop: CASSVTGTGLNEQYF. DNA of the CDR3: TGTGCCAGCAGCGTAACCGGGACAGGATTGAACGAGCAGTACTTC.

The J gene is TRBJ1-1, the V gene TRBV5-6, with unresolved D. From germline, CDR1 is SGHDT and CDR2 YYEEEE. Trimming took 0 bases from V and 4 from J, leaving 10 bases between them. The CDR3 has 14 residues. The CDR3 DNA sequence: TGTGCCAGCAGCTTGGGTCGAGCCGGCACTGAAGCTTTCTTT. It codes for CASSLGRAGTEAFF.

The chain joins TRBV14 to TRBJ1-2; the D is unclear. The CDR3 contains 15 residues. From germline, CDR1 is SGHDN and CDR2 FVKESK. With 1 base removed from V and 0 bases from J, the gap between germline ends came to 9 bases. The CDR3: CASSQGRRPNYGYTF. The CDR3, as DNA: TGTGCCAGCAGCCAAGGGCGCAGGCCTAACTATGGCTACACCTTC.

As regards this clone: The same CDR3 is also encoded by other DNA sequences in this sample. The rearrangement uses TRBV2 and TRBJ1-1; TRBD1 is a possible D gene (5 bases). The CDR3 extends over 13 amino acids. Germline loops: CDR1 SNHLY, CDR2 FYNNEI. V dropped 6 bases and J dropped 1 base, with 9 bases sitting between them. CDR3 nucleotides: TGTGCCAGCAGCGTGACAGCGAACACTGAAGCTTTCTTT. Protein: CASSVTANTEAFF.

This chain joins TRBV5-4 and TRBJ2-1, with 7 bases lining up with TRBD2. Germline loops: CDR1 SGHNT, CDR2 YYREEE (reference sequence). This CDR3 spans 15 amino acids. After removal of 0 bases from V and 9 bases from J, the junction contained 9 bases not matched to a gene. The CDR3, as DNA: TGTGCCAGCAGCTTGGGCGTGGGAGGGCAGGGTGAGCAGTTCTTC. It translates to CASSLGVGGQGEQFF.

V gene TRBV30 combines with J gene TRBJ1-1; the D is unclear. The CDR3 spans 15 residues. Trimming shortened V by 4 bases and J by 2 bases, and 17 bases separated the two germline ends. Germline loops: CDR1 GTSNPN, CDR2 SVGIG (reference sequence). The CDR3 loop reads CAWTWETTRNTEAFF. The CDR3 DNA reads TGTGCCTGGACTTGGGAGACGACCAGAAACACTGAAGCTTTCTTT.

The chain combines TRBV5-1 with TRBJ2-7, with TRBD2 matching 11 bases. The CDR3 runs 14 residues. Per germline, CDR1 SGHRS and CDR2 YFSETQ. V dropped 2 bases and J dropped 3; count of bases not matched to a gene: 1. The CDR3 protein is CASSFSGGVYEQYF. In DNA, the CDR3 is TGCGCCAGCAGCTTTAGCGGGGGGGTCTACGAGCAGTACTTC.

The V and J genes are TRBV15 and TRBJ2-6; 11 bases agree with TRBD1. Looked up from germline, CDR1 is LNHNV and CDR2 is YYDKDF (reference sequence). The CDR3 covers 19 residues. With 1 base clipped from V and 2 bases from J, the junction kept 7 bases outside the gene matches. CDR3 sequence reads: CATSRAGGTGGTGANVLTF. The CDR3 nucleotides are TGTGCCACCAGCAGAGCTGGGGGGACAGGGGGAACTGGGGCCAACGTCCTGACTTTC.

This clone was seen just once. The rearrangement joins TRBV13 to TRBJ2-7; a possible D gene is TRBD1 (5 bases). The germline gives CDR1 PRHDT, CDR2 FYEKMQ (reference sequence). V was pared by 0 bases and J by 2 bases, with 11 bases between. This CDR3 is built from 15 residues. The CDR3, as DNA: TGTGCCAGCAGCTTAGGCCGAGGCAGGGCCTACGAGCAGTACTTC. The encoded protein is CASSLGRGRAYEQYF.

V is TRBV19 and J is TRBJ2-3; 8 bases align to TRBD2. The CDR3 runs 16 residues. V trimming: 1 base; J trimming: 3 bases; junction bases outside the gene matches: 6. Germline CDR1 reads LNHDA; CDR2 reads SQIVND (reference sequence). CDR3 DNA: TGTGCCAGTAGTATAGCGGCGGGGGGCCAAACAGATACGCAGTATTTT. Protein sequence: CASSIAAGGQTDTQYF. Based on the CDR3 plus reference TRBV19 and TRBJ2-3, the full variable domain is DGGITQSPKYLFRKEGQNVTLSCEQNLNHDAMYWYRQDPGQGLRLIYYSQIVNDFQKGDIAEGYSVSREKKESFPLTVTSAQKNPTAFYLCASSIAAGGQTDTQYFGPGTRLTVL.

This clone was seen more than once but under ten times. The chain recombines TRBV10-1 with TRBJ2-3, with 7 bases that match TRBD1. Germline CDR1 reads WNHNN; CDR2 reads SYGVQD (reference sequence). This CDR3 is built from 15 residues. V lost 3 bases, J lost 2 bases, and 5 bases stayed unmatched. Here the CDR3 DNA reads TGCGCCAGCAGTGACGGGACAGATTCCACAGATACGCAGTATTTT. This gives the protein CASSDGTDSTDTQYF.

The chain has TRBV5-4 and TRBJ1-2; 9 bases match TRBD1. The CDR3 covers 14 residues. The germline V gene encodes CDR1 SGHNT and CDR2 YYREEE (reference sequence). J gave up 4 bases and V 3 bases, and 4 bases lay outside the gene matches. CDR3 bases: TGTGCCAGCAGCTGGGGGACAGGGTCCTATGGCTACACCTTC. Translated: CASSWGTGSYGYTF. Complete variable domain (other parts from reference TRBV5-4 and TRBJ1-2): ETGVTQSPTHLIKTRGQQVTLRCSSQSGHNTVSWYQQALGQGPQFIFQYYREEENGRGNFPPRFSGLQFPNYSSELNVNALELDDSALYLCASSWGTGSYGYTFGSGTRLTVV.

The chain is built from TRBV11-3 and TRBJ2-7; 8 nucleotides align to TRBD2. The CDR3 totals 15 residues. CDR1 is SGHNT and CDR2 is YENEEA in the germline V gene. Trimming at V came to 1 base and at J to 4 bases, leaving 6 bases not matched to a gene. The CDR3 nucleotides read TGTGCCAGCAGCTTAGTCGGTAGCGGGGAGTACGAGCAGTACTTC. This codes for CASSLVGSGEYEQYF.

The chain is built from TRBV11-2 and TRBJ2-1; 11 nucleotides line up with TRBD1. CDR1 and CDR2 (germline): SGHAT, FQNNGV. V was pared by 5 bases and J by 7 bases, with 4 bases of the junction left unmatched. This CDR3 is built from 14 residues. CDR3 DNA: TGTGCCAGCAGCCCGGGGACAGGGGGGAATGAGCAGTTCTTC. Its translation: CASSPGTGGNEQFF.

Only one count was recorded for this clone. J is TRBJ1-1 and V is TRBV6-1; 7 bases line up with TRBD1. CDR1 is MNHNS and CDR2 is SASEGT in the germline V gene. V shed 11 bases, J shed 0 bases, and the junction held 6 bases outside the gene matches. The CDR3 extends over 13 amino acids. The CDR3 protein is CAVEGAMNTEAFF. CDR3 DNA: TGTGCCGTCGAGGGGGCAATGAACACTGAAGCTTTCTTT.

The chain combines TRBV11-3 with TRBJ2-7; perhaps TRBD2 as D (6 bases). CDR1 SGHNT and CDR2 YENEEA come from the germline V gene. The CDR3 loop spans 14 amino acids. V was shortened by 0 bases and J by 1 base, with 7 bases between the two germline ends. As DNA, the CDR3 is TGTGCCAGCAGCTTAGAGGGAGGATCCTACGAGCAGTACTTC. It specifies CASSLEGGSYEQYF.

The chain employs TRBV6-6 and TRBJ1-1; D is perhaps TRBD1 (5 bases). The V end was cut by 0 bases, the J end by 0 bases, with 8 bases between. Germline V gene sequence: CDR1 MNHNY, CDR2 SVGAGI (reference sequence). The CDR3 spans 15 residues. DNA for the CDR3: TGTGCCAGCAGTTACTCGGGGGGGATGAACACTGAAGCTTTCTTT. This encodes CASSYSGGMNTEAFF.

This clone has a handful of counts. This chain connects TRBV12-5 to TRBJ1-1, with D possibly matching TRBD1 (5 bases). Germline V CDR1 and CDR2: LGHNT, FRNRAP. Trimming took 3 bases from V and 4 from J, leaving 12 bases between them. The CDR3 is 14 amino acids. As DNA, the CDR3 is TGTGCTAGTGGTTTCGACAGTGAGATCACTGAAGCTTTCTTT. As protein: CASGFDSEITEAFF.

The chain links TRBV6-5 to TRBJ1-2, with 10 bases that match TRBD1. CDR3 length equals 14 residues. J was trimmed by 7 bases and V by 5 bases; bases with no gene match: 7. Germline CDR1 is MNHEY and CDR2 is SVGAGI. The CDR3 coding sequence is TGTGCCAGCAGTCATCTCGGGACAGGGGCTGGCTACACCTTC. Protein product: CASSHLGTGAGYTF.

The genes are TRBV10-3 and TRBJ1-5; D unresolved. Germline values: CDR1 ENHRY, CDR2 SYGVKD. V lost 3 bases to trimming and J lost 0 bases, with 3 bases between them. The CDR3 runs 13 residues. CDR3 in amino acids: CAISDRSNQPQHF. The DNA of the CDR3 is TGTGCCATCAGTGATCGTAGCAATCAGCCCCAGCATTTT.

The V call is TRBV6-5, the J call TRBJ1-2; 7 nucleotides align to TRBD1. The length of the CDR3 is 13 residues. Germline CDR1 MNHEY, CDR2 SVGAGI. V lost 4 bases and J lost 7; bases outside the gene matches: 6. The CDR3 here is CASSSTGLGGYTF. CDR3 DNA: TGTGCCAGCAGTTCGACAGGGTTGGGTGGCTACACCTTC.